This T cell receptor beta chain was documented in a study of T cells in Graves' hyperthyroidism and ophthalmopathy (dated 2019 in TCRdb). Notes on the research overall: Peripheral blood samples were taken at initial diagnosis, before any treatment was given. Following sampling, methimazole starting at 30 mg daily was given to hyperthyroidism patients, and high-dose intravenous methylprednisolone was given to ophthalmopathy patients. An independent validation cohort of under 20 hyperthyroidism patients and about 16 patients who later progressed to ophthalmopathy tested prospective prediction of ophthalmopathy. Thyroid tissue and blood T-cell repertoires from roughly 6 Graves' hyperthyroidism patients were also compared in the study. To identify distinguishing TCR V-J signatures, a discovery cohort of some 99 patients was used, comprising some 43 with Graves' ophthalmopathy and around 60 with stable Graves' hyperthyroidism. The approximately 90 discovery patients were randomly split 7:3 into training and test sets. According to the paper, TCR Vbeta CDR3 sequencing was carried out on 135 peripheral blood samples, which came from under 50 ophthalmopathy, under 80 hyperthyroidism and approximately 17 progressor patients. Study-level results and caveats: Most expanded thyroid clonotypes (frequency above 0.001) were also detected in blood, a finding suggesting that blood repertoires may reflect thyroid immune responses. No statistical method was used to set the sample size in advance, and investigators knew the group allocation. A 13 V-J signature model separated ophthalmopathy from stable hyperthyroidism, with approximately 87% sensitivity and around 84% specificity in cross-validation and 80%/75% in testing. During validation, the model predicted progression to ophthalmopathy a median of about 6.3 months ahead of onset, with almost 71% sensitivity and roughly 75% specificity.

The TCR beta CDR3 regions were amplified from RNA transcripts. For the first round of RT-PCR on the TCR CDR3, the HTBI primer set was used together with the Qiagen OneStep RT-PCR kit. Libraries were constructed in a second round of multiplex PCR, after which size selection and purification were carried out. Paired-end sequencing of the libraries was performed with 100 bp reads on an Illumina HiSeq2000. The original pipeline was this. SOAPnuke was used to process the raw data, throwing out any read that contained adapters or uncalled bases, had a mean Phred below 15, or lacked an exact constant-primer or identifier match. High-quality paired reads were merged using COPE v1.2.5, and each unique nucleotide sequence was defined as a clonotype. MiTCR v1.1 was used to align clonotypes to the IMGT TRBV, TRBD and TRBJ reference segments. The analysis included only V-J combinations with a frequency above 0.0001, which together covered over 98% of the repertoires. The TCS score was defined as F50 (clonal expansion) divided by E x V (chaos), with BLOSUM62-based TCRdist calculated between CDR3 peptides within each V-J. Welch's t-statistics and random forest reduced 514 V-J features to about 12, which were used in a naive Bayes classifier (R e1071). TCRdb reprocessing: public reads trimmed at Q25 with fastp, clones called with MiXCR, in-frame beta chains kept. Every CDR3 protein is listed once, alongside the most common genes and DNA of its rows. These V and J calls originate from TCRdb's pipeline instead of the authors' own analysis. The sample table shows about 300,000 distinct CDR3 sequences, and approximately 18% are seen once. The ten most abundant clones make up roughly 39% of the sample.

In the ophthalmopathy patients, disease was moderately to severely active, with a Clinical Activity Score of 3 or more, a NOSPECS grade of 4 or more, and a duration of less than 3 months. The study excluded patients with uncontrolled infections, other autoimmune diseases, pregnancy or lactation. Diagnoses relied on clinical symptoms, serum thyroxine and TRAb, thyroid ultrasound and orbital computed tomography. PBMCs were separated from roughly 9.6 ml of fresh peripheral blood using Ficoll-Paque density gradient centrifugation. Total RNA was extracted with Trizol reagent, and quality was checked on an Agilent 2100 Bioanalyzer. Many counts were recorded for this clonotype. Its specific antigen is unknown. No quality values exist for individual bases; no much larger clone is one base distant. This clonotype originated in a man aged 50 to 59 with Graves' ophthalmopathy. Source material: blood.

The DNA sequence follows: TGCGCCAGCAGCTTGTTACTAGACGGTGAGCAGTTCTTC. Translated, this gives CASSLLLDGEQFF. The V and J genes are TRBV5-1 and TRBJ2-1, with a weak D call of TRBD2 (5 bases match). From the germline V gene, CDR1 is SGHRS and CDR2 is YFSETQ. V is shortened by 1 base, J by 9 bases, and the region joining them spans 11 bases. The CDR3 contains 13 residues, cysteine and phenylalanine counted. Kept here is only the CDR3 DNA, which spans 39 bases and is read in frame from base 1.